This TCR beta chain was identified in a study of T cell clonotyping in hematopoietic cell transplantation. Whole-study results and caveats: CD4 and CD8 repertoire contributions could not be separated without sorting.

This clone was recorded only once. Its antigen is as yet unknown. The time point was: recipient sample about 28 days before transplant, after cytoreduction. Germline loops: CDR1 SEHNR, CDR2 FQNEAQ (reference sequence). The V end lost 1 base, the J end lost 0 bases, and 13 bases lay between the germline ends. This CDR3 region has 17 residues. Sequenced by immunoSEQ multiplex PCR; TCRdb stores in-frame clones only, minus some. The sample includes more than 20,000 clones, more than 65% of them seen just once. This sequence joins TRBV7-9 and TRBJ1-3; D is possibly TRBD1 (5 bases). This sequence was found in a woman aged 55-70 years with acute myeloid leukemia. Some clones in this sample may be carry-over from other donors' samples. Sequences were derived from peripheral blood mononuclear cells, sampled before stem cell transplant. CDR3 bases: TGTGCCAGCAGCTTAGGTCTTAGGGGCGACTCTGGAAACACCATATATTTT. It specifies CASSLGLRGDSGNTIYF.